The T cell receptor beta chain described here comes from a study of neurological immune-mediated disorders. Findings of the study overall: TCR-beta repertoires seemed private in all groups, with no expanded CDR3 amino acid sequences shared.

V lost 0 bases and J lost 0, with 14 bases in between. This CDR3 is 16 amino acids long. Germline loops: CDR1 DFQATT, CDR2 SNEGSKA (reference sequence). The sample holds many counts of this clonotype. Antigen unknown. Every sequencing run gave over 200 million TCR-beta sequences, taken from 15-18 subjects. TCRdb fed the 5' RACE reads into MiXCR, producing one record per CDR3 protein. The data hold about 120,000 distinct CDR3 sequences, with about 3.4% observed a single time. The TCR was taken from a woman in her twenties or thirties with multiple sclerosis. J is TRBJ1-2 and V is TRBV20-1; weak D call: TRBD1 (6 bases). The sequencing sample was made of PBMCs. The CDR3 loop reads CSARDGGHGTNYGYTF. As DNA, the CDR3 is TGCAGTGCTAGAGATGGGGGCCACGGGACTAACTATGGCTACACCTTC.